This T cell receptor beta chain came from a study of T cells in Graves' hyperthyroidism and ophthalmopathy. Study context: Pretreatment peripheral blood was obtained at initial diagnosis.

The study based diagnoses on clinical symptoms, serum thyroxine and TRAb, thyroid ultrasound and orbital computed tomography. The CDR3 regions of TCR beta were amplified from RNA transcripts. The study used the HTBI primer set for a first-round RT-PCR of the TCR CDR3. In TCRdb, the multiplex PCR reads were re-called with MiXCR into one record per CDR3 protein. The sample includes 300,000 to 400,000 distinct CDR3 sequences, 18% of them seen just once. CDR3 length: 15 residues. CDR1 and CDR2 from the germline V gene are SGHKS and YYEKEE (reference sequence). V was clipped by 1 base and J by 0 bases, with 8 bases between them. This clonotype was seen at least ten times. Its specificity is unknown. General study results and limits: Model predictions of ophthalmopathy came a median approximately 6.5 months before onset. Blood also held most thyroid clonotypes expanded beyond 0.001.

The TCR comes from a man between 18 and 35 years old with Graves' ophthalmopathy. Sequenced: blood. V is TRBV5-5 and J is TRBJ2-1; D perhaps matches TRBD2 (5 bases). The CDR3 DNA sequence: TGTGCCAGCAGCTTGTGGAGGAGCTCCTACAATGAGCAGTTCTTC. Translation: CASSLWRSSYNEQFF.